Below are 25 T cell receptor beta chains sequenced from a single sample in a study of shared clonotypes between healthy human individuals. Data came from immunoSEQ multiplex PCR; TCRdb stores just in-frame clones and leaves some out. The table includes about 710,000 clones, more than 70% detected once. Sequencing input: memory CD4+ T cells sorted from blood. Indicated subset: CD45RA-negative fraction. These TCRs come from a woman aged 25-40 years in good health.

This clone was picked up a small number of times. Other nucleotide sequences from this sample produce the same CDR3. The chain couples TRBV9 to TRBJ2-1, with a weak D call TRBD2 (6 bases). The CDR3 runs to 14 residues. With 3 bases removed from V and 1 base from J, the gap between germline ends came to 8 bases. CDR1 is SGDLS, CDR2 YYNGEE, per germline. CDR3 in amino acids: CASSAGTSYNEQFF. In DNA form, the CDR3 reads TGTGCCAGCAGCGCAGGGACTTCCTACAATGAGCAGTTCTTC.

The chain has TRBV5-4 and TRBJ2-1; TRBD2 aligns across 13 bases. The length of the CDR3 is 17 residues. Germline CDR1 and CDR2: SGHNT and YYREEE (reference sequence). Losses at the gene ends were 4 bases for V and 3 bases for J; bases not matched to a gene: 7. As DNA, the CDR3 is TGTGCCAGCAGCACTACCGGGACTAGCGGGAACTACAATGAGCAGTTCTTC. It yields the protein CASSTTGTSGNYNEQFF.

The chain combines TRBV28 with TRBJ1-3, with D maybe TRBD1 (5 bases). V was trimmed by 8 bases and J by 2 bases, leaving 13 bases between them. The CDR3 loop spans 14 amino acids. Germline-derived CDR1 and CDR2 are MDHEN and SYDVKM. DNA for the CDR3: TGTGCCAGCCGCAGAGGGGATCCTGGAAACACCATATATTTT. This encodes CASRRGDPGNTIYF.

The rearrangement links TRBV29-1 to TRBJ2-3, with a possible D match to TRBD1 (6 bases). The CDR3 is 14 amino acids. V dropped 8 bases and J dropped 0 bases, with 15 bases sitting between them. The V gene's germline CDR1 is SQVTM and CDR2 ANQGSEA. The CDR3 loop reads CSSGRQGSTDTQYF. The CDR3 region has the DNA TGCAGCTCCGGTCGGCAGGGGAGCACAGATACGCAGTATTTT.

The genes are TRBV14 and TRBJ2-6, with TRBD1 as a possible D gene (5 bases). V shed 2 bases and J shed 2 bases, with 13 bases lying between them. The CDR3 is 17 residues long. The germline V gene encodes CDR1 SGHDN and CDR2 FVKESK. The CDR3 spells CASSQMAGSPGANVLTF. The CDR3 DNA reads TGTGCCAGCAGCCAAATGGCAGGGTCTCCTGGGGCCAACGTCCTGACTTTC.

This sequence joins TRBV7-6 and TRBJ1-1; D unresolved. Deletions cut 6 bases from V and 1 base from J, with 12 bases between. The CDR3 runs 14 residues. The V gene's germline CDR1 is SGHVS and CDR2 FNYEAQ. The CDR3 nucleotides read TGTGCCAGCAGACAAAGCGAGAAGAACACTGAAGCTTTCTTT. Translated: CASRQSEKNTEAFF.

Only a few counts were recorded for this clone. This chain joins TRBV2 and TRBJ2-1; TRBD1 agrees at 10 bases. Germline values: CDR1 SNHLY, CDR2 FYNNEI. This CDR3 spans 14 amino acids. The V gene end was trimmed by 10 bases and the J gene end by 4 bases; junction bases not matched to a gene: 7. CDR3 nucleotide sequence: TGTGCCAACCTCCGGGACAGGGGATACAATGAGCAGTTCTTC. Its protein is CANLRDRGYNEQFF.

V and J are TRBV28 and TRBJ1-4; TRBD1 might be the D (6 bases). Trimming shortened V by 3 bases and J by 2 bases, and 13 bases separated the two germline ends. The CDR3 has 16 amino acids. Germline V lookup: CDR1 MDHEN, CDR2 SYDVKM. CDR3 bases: TGTGCCAGCAGTTTTGGGCAGGGGACGACTAATGAAAAACTGTTTTTT. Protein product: CASSFGQGTTNEKLFF.

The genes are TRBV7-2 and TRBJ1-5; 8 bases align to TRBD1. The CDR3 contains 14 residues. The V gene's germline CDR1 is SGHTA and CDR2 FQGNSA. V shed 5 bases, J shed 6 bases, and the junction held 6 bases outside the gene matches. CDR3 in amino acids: CASSVQGGGQPQHF. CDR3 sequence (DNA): TGTGCCAGCAGCGTACAGGGGGGAGGTCAGCCCCAGCATTTT.

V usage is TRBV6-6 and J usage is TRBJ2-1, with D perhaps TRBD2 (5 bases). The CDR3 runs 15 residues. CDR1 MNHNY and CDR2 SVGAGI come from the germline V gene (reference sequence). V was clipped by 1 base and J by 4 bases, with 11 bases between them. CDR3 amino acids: CASSYYGGLYNEQFF. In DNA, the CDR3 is TGTGCCAGCAGTTACTACGGCGGACTTTACAATGAGCAGTTCTTC.

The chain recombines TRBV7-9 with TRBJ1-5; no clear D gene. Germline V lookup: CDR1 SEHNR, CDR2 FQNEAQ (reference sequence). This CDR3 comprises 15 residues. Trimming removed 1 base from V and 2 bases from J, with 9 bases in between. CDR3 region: CASSLGPHGNQPQHF. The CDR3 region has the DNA TGTGCCAGCAGCTTAGGTCCCCATGGCAATCAGCCCCAGCATTTT.

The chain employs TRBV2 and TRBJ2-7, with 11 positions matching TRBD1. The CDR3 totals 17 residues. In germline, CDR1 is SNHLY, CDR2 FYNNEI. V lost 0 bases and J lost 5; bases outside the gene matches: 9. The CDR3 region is CASSEAPKDRGRHEQYF. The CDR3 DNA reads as TGTGCCAGCAGTGAAGCGCCCAAGGACAGGGGGCGCCACGAGCAGTACTTC.

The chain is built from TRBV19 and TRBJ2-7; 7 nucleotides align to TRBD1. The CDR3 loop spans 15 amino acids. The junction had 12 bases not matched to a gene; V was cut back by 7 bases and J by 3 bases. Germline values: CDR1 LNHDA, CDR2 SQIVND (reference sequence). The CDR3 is CASTGIRDSYYEQYF. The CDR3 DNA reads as TGTGCCAGTACCGGAATCCGGGACAGCTACTACGAGCAGTACTTC.

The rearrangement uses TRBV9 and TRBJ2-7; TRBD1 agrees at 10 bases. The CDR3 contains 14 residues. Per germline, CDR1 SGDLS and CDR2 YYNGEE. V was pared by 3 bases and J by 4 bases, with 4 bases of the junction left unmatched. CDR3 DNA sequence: TGTGCCAGCAGCGCCGGGACAGGGGAGTACGAGCAGTACTTC. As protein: CASSAGTGEYEQYF.

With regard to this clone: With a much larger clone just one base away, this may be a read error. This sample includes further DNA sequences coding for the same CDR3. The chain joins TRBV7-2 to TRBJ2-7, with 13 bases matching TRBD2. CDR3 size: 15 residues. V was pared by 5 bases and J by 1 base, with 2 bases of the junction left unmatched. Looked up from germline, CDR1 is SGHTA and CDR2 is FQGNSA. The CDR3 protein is CASSAGLAGSYEQYF. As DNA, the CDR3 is TGTGCCAGCAGCGCGGGACTAGCGGGATCCTACGAGCAGTACTTC.

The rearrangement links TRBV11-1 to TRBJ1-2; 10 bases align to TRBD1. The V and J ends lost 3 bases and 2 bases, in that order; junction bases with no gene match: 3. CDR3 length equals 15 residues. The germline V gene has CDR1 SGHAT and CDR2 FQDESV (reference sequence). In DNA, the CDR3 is TGTGCCAGCAGCTTGACAGGGGGCGCGAACTATGGCTACACCTTC. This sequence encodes CASSLTGGANYGYTF.

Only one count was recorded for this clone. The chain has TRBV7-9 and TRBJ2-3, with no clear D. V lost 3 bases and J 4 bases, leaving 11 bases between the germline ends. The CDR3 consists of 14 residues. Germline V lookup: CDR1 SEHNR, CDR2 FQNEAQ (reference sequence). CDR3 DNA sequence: TGTGCCAGCAGCTTGTTTCATGGGGCAGATACGCAGTATTTT. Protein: CASSLFHGADTQYF. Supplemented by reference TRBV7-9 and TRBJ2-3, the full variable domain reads DTGVSQNPRHKITKRGQNVTFRCDPISEHNRLYWYRQTLGQGPEFLTYFQNEAQLEKSRLLSDRFSAERPKGSFSTLEIQRTEQGDSAMYLCASSLFHGADTQYFGPGTRLTVL.

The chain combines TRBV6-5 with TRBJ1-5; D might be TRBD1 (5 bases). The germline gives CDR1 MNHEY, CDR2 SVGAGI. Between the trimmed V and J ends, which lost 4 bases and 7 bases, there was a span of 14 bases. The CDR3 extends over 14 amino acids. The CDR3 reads CASSSSLGEQPQHF. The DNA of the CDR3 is TGTGCCAGCAGTTCATCTCTGGGGGAGCAGCCCCAGCATTTT.

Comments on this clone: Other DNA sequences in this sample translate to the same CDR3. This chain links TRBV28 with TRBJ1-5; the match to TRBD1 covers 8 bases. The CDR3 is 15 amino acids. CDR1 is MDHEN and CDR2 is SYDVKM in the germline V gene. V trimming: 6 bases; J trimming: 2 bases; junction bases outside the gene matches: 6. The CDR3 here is CASRLDRGGNQPQHF. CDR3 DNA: TGTGCCAGCAGGCTAGACAGGGGAGGCAATCAGCCCCAGCATTTT.

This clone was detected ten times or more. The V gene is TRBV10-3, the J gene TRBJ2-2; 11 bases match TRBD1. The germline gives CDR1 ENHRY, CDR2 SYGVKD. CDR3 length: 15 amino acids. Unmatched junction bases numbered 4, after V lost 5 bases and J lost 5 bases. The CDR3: CAISRTGGNTGELFF. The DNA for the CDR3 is TGTGCCATCAGTAGGACAGGGGGCAATACCGGGGAGCTGTTTTTT.

CDR3 residues: CATSRDKGTSASTGELFF. The CDR3 nucleotides read TGTGCCACCAGCAGAGATAAAGGGACTAGCGCCTCAACCGGGGAGCTGTTTTTT. The chain couples TRBV15 to TRBJ2-2; 10 bases are a match to TRBD2. The CDR3 loop spans 18 amino acids. V lost 0 bases to trimming and J lost 5 bases; unmatched junction nucleotides: 9. CDR1 is LNHNV and CDR2 is YYDKDF in the germline V gene (reference sequence).

The CDR3 DNA reads as TGTGCCAGCAGCCCACAGGGGGCTGGCTATGGCTACACCTTC. The encoded protein is CASSPQGAGYGYTF. This chain joins TRBV7-2 and TRBJ1-2, with 9 bases aligning to TRBD1. The CDR3 is made up of 14 amino acids. Germline V gene sequence: CDR1 SGHTA, CDR2 FQGNSA. Germline trimming cut 5 bases from V and 4 bases from J; bases unmatched to any gene: 5.

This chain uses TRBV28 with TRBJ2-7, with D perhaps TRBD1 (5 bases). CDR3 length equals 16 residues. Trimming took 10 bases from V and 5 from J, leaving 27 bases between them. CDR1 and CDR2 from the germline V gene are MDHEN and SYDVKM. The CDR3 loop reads CATKQSPGRVGDEQYF. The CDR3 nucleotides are TGTGCCACCAAGCAGTCCCCAGGCAGGGTGGGTGACGAGCAGTACTTC. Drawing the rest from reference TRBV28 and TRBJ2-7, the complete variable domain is DVKVTQSSRYLVKRTGEKVFLECVQDMDHENMFWYRQDPGLGLRLIYFSYDVKMKEKGDIPEGYSVSREKKERFSLILESASTNQTSMYLCATKQSPGRVGDEQYFGPGTRLTVT.

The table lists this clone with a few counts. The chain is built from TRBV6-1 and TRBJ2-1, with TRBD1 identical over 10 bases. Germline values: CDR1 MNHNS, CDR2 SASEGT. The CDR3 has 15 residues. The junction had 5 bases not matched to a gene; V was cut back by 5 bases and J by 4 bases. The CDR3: CASSPGQGDYNEQFF. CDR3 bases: TGTGCCAGCAGTCCCGGACAGGGGGATTACAATGAGCAGTTCTTC.

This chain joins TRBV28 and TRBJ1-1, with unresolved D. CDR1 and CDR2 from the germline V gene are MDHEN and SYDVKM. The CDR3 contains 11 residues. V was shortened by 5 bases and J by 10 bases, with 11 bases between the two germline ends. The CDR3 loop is CASSAGIVAFF. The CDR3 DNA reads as TGTGCCAGCAGTGCTGGGATTGTAGCTTTCTTT.